The present TCR beta chain was sequenced within a study of T cell repertoires in cytomegalovirus infection. In the study overall: Matching HLA type and CMV infection were both indicated by public TCR beta signatures.

Notes on the study in general: Carriers of CMV plus the relevant HLA were identified by cumulative public TCR beta family frequency. Dominating the ex vivo response were HLA-C-restricted CMV-specific TCR beta clonotypes.

The sample holds many counts of this clonotype. The antigen remains unidentified. Germline V CDR1 and CDR2: SGHVS, FQNEAQ. V dropped 2 bases and J dropped 6; count of bases not matched to a gene: 15. The CDR3 length is 17 residues. TCRdb fed the reads into MiXCR, producing one record per CDR3 protein. The sample lists a few hundred thousand distinct CDR3 sequences, roughly a sixth occurring once. The rearrangement joins TRBV7-8 to TRBJ1-2; TRBD1 matches at 7 bases. The specimen was PBMCs. This receptor was obtained from a human donor in good health (CMV status not recorded). Some clones in this sample may be carry-over from other donors' samples. CDR3 sequence: CASSLPQGPYIEDGYTF. As DNA, the CDR3 is TGTGCCAGCAGCTTACCACAGGGGCCCTATATTGAGGATGGCTACACCTTC.